The subject of this entry is one T cell receptor beta chain. This clone was detected only a few times. Its recognized antigen is unknown. No qualities accompany the bases; no much larger clone lies one base away. The cohort was made up of approximately 670 healthy bone marrow donors. At the time of sampling, every cohort member was nominally healthy, though immune exposures that went unrecorded were likely present. The donor was CMV seropositive and was included in the group of about 290 seropositive cohort members. A peripheral blood sample was provided by each donor, and peripheral blood mononuclear cells were used for TCR beta sequencing. The Qiagen DNeasy Blood Extraction Kit was used to extract genomic DNA from the blood cell samples. This specimen comes from a study of cytomegalovirus exposure and HLA in healthy donors (dated by TCRdb to about 2017). About the study as a whole: An earlier analysis of fewer than 750 of the donors reported under 300 Gb of sequence data and around 120 million unique TCR beta sequences obtained from 150 million to 200 million T cells. An early release that covered some 630 HLA-typed donors contained approximately 290 gigabases of sequencing data and around 85 million unique TCR sequences. Among the roughly 390 genotyped donors, approximately 82% belonged to the genetic ancestry cluster associated with self-reported Caucasian donors. The aim of the study was to test whether cataloging public T cell receptors could identify signatures of past pathogen exposure. The study profiled the T cell repertoires of 500 to 800 subjects by immunosequencing and related them to cytomegalovirus serostatus. Besides the first cohort of approximately 710 subjects, a separate validation cohort made up of 95 to 150 different subjects was used. To predict cytomegalovirus infection status, the study brought together high-throughput TCR immunosequencing, statistical association of individual TCRs with disease status, and machine learning. To study patterns of TCR occurrence, a later analysis re-analyzed previously published TCR beta repertoires from several hundred donors and added high-resolution HLA genotyping. In the later analysis, no new phenotypic data were used to find candidate immune exposures; instead, reliance was placed on TCR beta sequences and their occurrence across donors. In an earlier analysis of 587 of the donors, high-throughput TCR beta sequencing was used to judge whether each TCR beta V gene segment behaved as functional or pseudogenic. Donor age, sex, ethnicity and CMV serostatus were compiled together with the repertoire data. In a later genetic analysis, genome-wide SNP genotypes for about 55% of the roughly 670 donors were used, and that subset was treated as a discovery cohort. Every discovery cohort repertoire had been produced on one sequencing platform. HLA typing covered class I and class II loci at four-digit resolution. Typing coverage varied by locus: about 629-630 donors for A, B, C, DRB1 and DQB1; 500 to 550 for DQA1; 600 to 610 for DPA1; some 470 for DPB1. A handful of DR-DQ haplotypes were handled as single units for association and clustering because linkage in the cohort was strong. Among approximately 370 genotyped donors of the cohort, an average of about 240,000 unique TCR beta nucleotide sequences was sequenced per donor, of which roughly 17% were non-productive.

Study-level results and caveats: The presence/absence analyses assumed that sequencing depth was roughly uniform across donors, and that assumption may not be true. Linkage disequilibrium might explain the correlated functional status among segregating V segments, but an unknown experimental factor could not be excluded. Because HLA typing was unavailable for some donors at each locus, only the typed subset was used in association tests. According to the authors, the approach could potentially be generalized to other disease states and immunological phenotypes. A later genetic analysis reported fewer N-insertions in productive TCRs among donors in an Asian-associated ancestry cluster than the roughly 640-donor mean. For the cohort, immune exposure information was limited to CMV serostatus. A later analysis found that most CMV-associated TCR beta chains appeared HLA-restricted, with HLA associations seemingly driven largely by CMV exposure. In a later analysis, several top co-occurrence clusters were reported to appear linked to parvovirus B19, influenza, CMV and Epstein-Barr virus. An association between a missense DCLRE1C variant and V-gene and J-gene trimming of TCR beta chains was found in a later genetic analysis and replicated in an independent cohort. A cluster of highly shared sequence variants was judged likely to represent a technical artifact of the sequencing pipeline. Cytomegalovirus status was reported to be diagnosed by the classifier with high specificity and sensitivity in both the original and validation cohorts. Most TCR sequences were observed very rarely across donors, whereas some public TCRs were present in many individuals. Some IMGT-functional V segments, including TRBV6-2 and TRBV6-3, could not be distinguished by the 87-base-pair reads and were therefore excluded. In this cohort, only TCR beta chains were sequenced, and detectable features were limited by the absence of alpha or paired-chain data. Specific HLA alleles were associated with over 15,000 TCR beta sequences at a false discovery rate of 0.05 in a later analysis. In an earlier analysis of a few hundred of the donors, most TCR beta V segments were observed in productive rearrangements about 87% or about 30% of the time, broadly matching IMGT annotations. A further reported finding was that TCR beta sequences accurately predicted the HLA-A and HLA-B alleles for most subjects in the first cohort. In the study, 150 to 200 TCR beta chains were listed as associated with cytomegalovirus. A few of the identified cytomegalovirus-associated TCR beta chains were confirmed in vitro to be specific for cytomegalovirus antigens. A later analysis found that TCR association rates varied across HLA loci, with DRB1 alleles showing the most associated TCRs and HLA-C alleles the fewest. Strong co-occurrence of HLA alleles, especially DR and DQ, made assigning TCR associations to individual alleles difficult. Compared with equally common non-associated chains, HLA-associated TCR beta chains in a later analysis were more clonally expanded and had lower generation probabilities. Roughly 17 rarely observed V segments, including chromosome 9 orphons, were excluded from the earlier analysis of a few hundred of the donors because counts were too low.

The method behind the library was the immunoSEQ multiplex PCR assay. The multiplex PCR relied on a mix of 60 forward primers for TCR Vbeta segments and 13 reverse primers for TCR Jbeta segments. The CDR3 region of rearranged TCR beta genes was amplified from genomic DNA with a multiplex PCR assay. Amplified TCR beta libraries were sequenced as 87-base-pair reads on the Illumina HiSeq System. For the original study's pipeline: In a later analysis, tens of millions of unique TCR beta chains were counted across the 666 repertoires, and around 10 million of these chains were shared by at least two donors. A nearest-neighbor algorithm error-corrected the raw reads and collapsed the reads into unique sequences, merging closely related sequences to remove PCR and sequencing errors. CDR3 sequences were aligned to IMGT reference sequences to assign V, D and J gene segments. For a sequence to be retained, a match of at least six nucleotides was required to both a V gene segment and a J gene segment. A rearrangement counted as productive if the CDR3 had no stop codons and remained in frame with V and J, and every other rearrangement counted as non-productive. CDR3 was defined according to IMGT convention as the region running from the second conserved V-encoded cysteine to the conserved J-encoded phenylalanine. The earlier analysis of a few hundred of the donors excluded any sequence lacking an unambiguous match to a single V gene segment. An earlier analysis of around 600 of the donors classified V segments as functional when productive rearrangements were above 56.7% and as segregating when the standard deviation between donors was above 5%. To diagnose cytomegalovirus status from the catalog of TCR beta chain sequences, a statistical classification framework was built. In a later analysis, TCR nucleotide sequences were compared against IMGT/GENE-DB human TR gene sequences so that V and J genes could be assigned. A later analysis assigned CDR3 sequences and most-parsimonious VDJ recombination scenarios with the TCRdist pipeline. In a later analysis, every TCR beta chain was defined by the combination of its CDR3 amino acid sequence and its V-gene family, and reads without a unique V-gene family were dropped. In a later analysis, 550 to 650 highly shared, low-generation-probability nucleotide sequences were removed to address suspected cross-contamination and a sequencing artifact. A later analysis calculated a clonal expansion index for each public chain from normalized within-repertoire ranks of inferred template counts. Generation probabilities in a later analysis came from a VDJ recombination model fitted to out-of-frame rearrangements, and those results were checked against IGoR. A later analysis scored TCR-TCR, TCR-HLA and TCR-CMV co-occurrence with hypergeometric tests, applying a repertoire-size bias correction to TCR pairs. A later analysis estimated false discovery rates by permuting HLA or CMV assignments 20 times. In a later analysis, co-occurring TCRs were grouped using DBSCAN, with TCRdist sequence similarity added in when clustering inside HLA-allele-positive subsets. Repertoires with fewer than 30,000 or more than 120,000 public chains, plus five repertoires with anomalous nucleotide sharing, were excluded from co-occurrence clustering. TCRdb retrieved this table from immuneACCESS and kept in-frame rearrangements only. Not all clones are present; in checked studies, unresolved V genes account for under half, and no reason is known for the remainder. V, J and clone size reflect that table, while D and trimming were determined from the DNA. The sample table contains about 130,000 clones; only one count was recorded for 70% to 90% of them. Together, the top ten hold less than 6.5% of the sample.

Taken from cysteine to phenylalanine, the CDR3 has 14 residues. Kept here is only the CDR3 DNA, which spans 42 bases and is read in frame from base 1. Compared with germline, V lacks 9 bases and J lacks 6 bases; bases without a gene match: 3. For CDR1 and CDR2, the germline V gene lists SNHLY and FYNNEI. Input material: PBMCs. This TCR was sampled from a woman aged 40-49 years in good health and CMV-seropositive. The rearrangement combines TRBV2 with TRBJ2-2; TRBD2 aligns with 14 central bases. The CDR3 reads as follows: CASGGLAGAGELFF. The DNA is TGTGCCAGTGGGGGACTAGCGGGGGCCGGGGAGCTGTTTTTT.